The entry that follows covers one T cell receptor beta chain sequence. Its antigen is as yet unknown. This specimen belongs to a study of post-analysis software for immune sequencing data. Turning to the study itself: Courses of disease covered relapsing-remitting, secondary progressive and progressive-relapsing multiple sclerosis. Study results and caveats: People with multiple sclerosis had a significantly lower normalized Chao1 diversity than controls did. Four to six TRBV segments appeared more often in patients than in controls, and TRBV5-6, TRBV5-1 and TRBV20-1 were among these.

Libraries were made from TCR beta cDNA, and they carried unique molecular identifiers. TCRdb re-derived calls from the PCR reads in MiXCR, one entry per CDR3 protein. The data hold around 440,000 distinct CDR3 sequences, with less than 45% observed a single time. Germline loops: CDR1 LNHDA, CDR2 SQIVND (reference sequence). The length of the CDR3 is 15 residues. J was trimmed by 7 bases and V by 1 base; bases with no gene match: 3. The chain carries TRBV19 and TRBJ2-5; 13 bases are a match to TRBD2. Sequencing input: blood. This receptor was obtained from a girl aged 10 to 17 with multiple sclerosis. CDR3 residues: CASSIGTSGGATQYF. The CDR3 DNA reads as TGTGCCAGTAGTATAGGGACTAGCGGGGGAGCGACCCAGTACTTC. The whole variable domain, remainder taken from reference TRBV19 and TRBJ2-5, is DGGITQSPKYLFRKEGQNVTLSCEQNLNHDAMYWYRQDPGQGLRLIYYSQIVNDFQKGDIAEGYSVSREKKESFPLTVTSAQKNPTAFYLCASSIGTSGGATQYFGPGTRLLVL.